This entry concerns a single TCR beta chain. Its antigen is currently unknown. These data are taken from a study of cytomegalovirus exposure and HLA in healthy donors. Overall study results and limits: Later analysis placed DRB1 highest and HLA-C lowest in TCR association rates, which differed by HLA locus. Altogether, 150 to 200 TCR beta chains were recorded as cytomegalovirus-associated. The study carried out a later analysis of TCR beta sequences. It associated around 17,000 of them with specific HLA alleles at a false discovery rate of 0.05.

CDR1 is MNHNS and CDR2 is SASEGT in the germline V gene. The CDR3 length is 15 residues. After removal of 4 bases from V and 6 bases from J, the junction contained 7 bases not matched to a gene. Participants comprised healthy donors of bone marrow. Researchers ran the PCR with 60 Vbeta and 13 Jbeta primers. The assay was immunoSEQ multiplex PCR, and TCRdb's table has in-frame clones only and misses some. In the table there are approximately 130,000 clones, about 78% of which are singletons. This sequence joins TRBV6-1 and TRBJ2-2; 8 nucleotides match TRBD2. What was sequenced was PBMCs. This TCR was recovered from a man over 45 in good health and CMV-seronegative. The CDR3 coding sequence is TGTGCCAGCAGTGCCTACACTAGCGGCGCCGGGGAGCTGTTTTTT. Translating gives CASSAYTSGAGELFF.